This entry is about one TCR beta chain. These data come from a study of cytomegalovirus exposure and HLA in healthy donors. The PCR was carried out with 60 Vbeta primers and 13 Jbeta primers. Some clones are missing from TCRdb's copy, which holds only in-frame ones; the method was immunoSEQ multiplex PCR. The data show 130,000 or so clones, more than 75% seen once. Trimming cost V 6 bases and J 2 bases; bases outside gene matches: 3. CDR3 length equals 14 residues. Germline V CDR1 and CDR2: MNHNY, SVGAGI (reference sequence). The sequencing input was PBMCs. The clonotype originates from a man aged 40-49 years in good health and CMV-seronegative. The chain couples TRBV6-6 to TRBJ2-7, with 11 bases lining up with TRBD1. CDR3 in amino acids: CASRQGQGAYEQYF. The CDR3 nucleotides are TGTGCCAGCAGGCAGGGACAGGGGGCCTACGAGCAGTACTTC.